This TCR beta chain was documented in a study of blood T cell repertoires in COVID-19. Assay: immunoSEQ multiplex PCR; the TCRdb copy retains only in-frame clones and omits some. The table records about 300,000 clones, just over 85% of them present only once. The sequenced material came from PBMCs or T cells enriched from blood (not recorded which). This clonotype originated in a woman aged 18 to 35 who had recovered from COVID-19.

CDR3 in DNA: TGTGCCAGCGCAGGGGGTGTTGGTCAGCCCCAGCATTTT. As protein: CASAGGVGQPQHF. The chain carries TRBV19 and TRBJ1-5, with 7 bases matching TRBD1. Germline loops: CDR1 LNHDA, CDR2 SQIVND (reference sequence). Trimming took 9 bases from V and 6 from J; bases not matched to a gene: 8. The CDR3 covers 13 residues.